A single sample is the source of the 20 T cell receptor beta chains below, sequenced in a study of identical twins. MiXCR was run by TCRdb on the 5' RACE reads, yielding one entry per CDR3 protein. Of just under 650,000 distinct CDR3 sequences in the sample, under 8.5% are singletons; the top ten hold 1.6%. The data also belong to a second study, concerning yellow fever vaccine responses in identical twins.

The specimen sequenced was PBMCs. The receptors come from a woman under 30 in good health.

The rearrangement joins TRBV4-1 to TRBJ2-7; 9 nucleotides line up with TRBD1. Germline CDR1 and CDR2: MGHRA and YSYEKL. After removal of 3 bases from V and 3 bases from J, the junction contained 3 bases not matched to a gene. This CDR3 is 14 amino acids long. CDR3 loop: CASSHKTGGYEQYF. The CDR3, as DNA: TGCGCCAGCAGCCATAAGACAGGGGGCTACGAGCAGTACTTC.

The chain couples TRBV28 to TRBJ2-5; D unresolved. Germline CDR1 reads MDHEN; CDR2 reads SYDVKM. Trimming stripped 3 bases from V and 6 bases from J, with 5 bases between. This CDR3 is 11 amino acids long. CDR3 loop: CASSFAQTQYF. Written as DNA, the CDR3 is TGTGCCAGCAGTTTCGCCCAGACCCAGTACTTC.

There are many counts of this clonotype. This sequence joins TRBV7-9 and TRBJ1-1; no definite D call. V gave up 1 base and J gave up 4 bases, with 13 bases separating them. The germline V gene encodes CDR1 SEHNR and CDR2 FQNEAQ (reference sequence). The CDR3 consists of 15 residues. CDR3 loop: CASSLDGVWGTEAFF. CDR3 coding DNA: TGTGCCAGCAGCTTAGATGGGGTATGGGGCACTGAAGCTTTCTTT.

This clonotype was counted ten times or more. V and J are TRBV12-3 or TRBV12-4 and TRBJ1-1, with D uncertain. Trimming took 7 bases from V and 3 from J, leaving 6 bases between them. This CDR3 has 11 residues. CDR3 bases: TGTGCCAGCAAAGGGCACACTGAAGCTTTCTTT. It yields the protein CASKGHTEAFF.

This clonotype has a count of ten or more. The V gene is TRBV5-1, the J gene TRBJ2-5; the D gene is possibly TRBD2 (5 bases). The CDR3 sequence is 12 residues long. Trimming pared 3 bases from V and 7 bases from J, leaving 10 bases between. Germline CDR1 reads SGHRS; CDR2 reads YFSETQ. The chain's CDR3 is CASSSGSGTQYF. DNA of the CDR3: TGCGCCAGCAGCTCTGGCAGCGGGACCCAGTACTTC.

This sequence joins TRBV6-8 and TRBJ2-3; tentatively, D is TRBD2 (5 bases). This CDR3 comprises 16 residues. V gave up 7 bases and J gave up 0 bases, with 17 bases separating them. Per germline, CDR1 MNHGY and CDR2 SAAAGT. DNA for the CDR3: TGTGCCAGCACTCCACGGGGTAAAACTAGCACAGATACGCAGTATTTT. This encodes CASTPRGKTSTDTQYF.

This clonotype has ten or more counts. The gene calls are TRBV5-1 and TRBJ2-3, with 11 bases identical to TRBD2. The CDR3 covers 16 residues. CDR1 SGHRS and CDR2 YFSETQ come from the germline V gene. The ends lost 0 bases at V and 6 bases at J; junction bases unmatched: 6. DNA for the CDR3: TGCGCCAGCAGCTTGGGAACCGGGACTAGCGGCGATACGCAGTATTTT. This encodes CASSLGTGTSGDTQYF.

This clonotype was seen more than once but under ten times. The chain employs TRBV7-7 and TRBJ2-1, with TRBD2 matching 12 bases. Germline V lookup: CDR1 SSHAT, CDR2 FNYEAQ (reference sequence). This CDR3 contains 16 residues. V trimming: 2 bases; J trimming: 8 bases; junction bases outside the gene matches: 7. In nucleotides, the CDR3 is TGTGCCAGCAGCTTAACCCTAGCGGGGGGGCGGGATGAGCAGTTCTTC. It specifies CASSLTLAGGRDEQFF.

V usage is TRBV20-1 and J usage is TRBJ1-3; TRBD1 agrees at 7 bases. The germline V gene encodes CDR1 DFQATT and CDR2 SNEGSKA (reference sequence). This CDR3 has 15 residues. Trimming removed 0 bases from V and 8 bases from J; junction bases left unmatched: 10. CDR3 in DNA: TGCAGTGCTAGAGATAACAGGGGTTTAGGTGACACCATATATTTT. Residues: CSARDNRGLGDTIYF.

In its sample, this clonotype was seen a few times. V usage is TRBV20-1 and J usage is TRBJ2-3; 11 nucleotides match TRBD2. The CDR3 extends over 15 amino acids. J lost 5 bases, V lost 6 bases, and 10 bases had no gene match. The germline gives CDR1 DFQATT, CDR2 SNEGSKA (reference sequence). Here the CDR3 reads CSAWMLAGGGDTQYF. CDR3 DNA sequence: TGCAGTGCCTGGATGCTAGCGGGGGGAGGAGATACGCAGTATTTT.

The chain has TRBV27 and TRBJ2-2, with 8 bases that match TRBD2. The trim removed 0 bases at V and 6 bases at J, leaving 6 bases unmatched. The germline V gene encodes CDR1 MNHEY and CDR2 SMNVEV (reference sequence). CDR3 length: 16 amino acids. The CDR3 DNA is TGTGCCAGCAGTTTATCCCTCCGGACTAGCCCCGGGGAGCTGTTTTTT. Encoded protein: CASSLSLRTSPGELFF.

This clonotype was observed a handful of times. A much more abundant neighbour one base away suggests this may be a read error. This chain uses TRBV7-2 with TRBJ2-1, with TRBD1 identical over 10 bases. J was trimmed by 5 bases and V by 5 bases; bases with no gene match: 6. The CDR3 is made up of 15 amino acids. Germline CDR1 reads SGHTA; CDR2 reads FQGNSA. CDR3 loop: CASSPGQGPNNEQFF. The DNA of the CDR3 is TGTGCCAGCAGCCCGGGACAGGGGCCCAACAATGAGCAGTTCTTC.

The CDR3 nucleotides read TGCGCCAGCAGCTTGGGGATGAACCCCTCTGGGGCCAACGTCCTGACTTTC. Protein product: CASSLGMNPSGANVLTF. This chain connects TRBV5-1 to TRBJ2-6; D is ambiguous. Germline V CDR1 and CDR2: SGHRS, YFSETQ. Trimming left V 0 bases short and J 0 bases short, with 10 bases between. The CDR3 consists of 17 residues.

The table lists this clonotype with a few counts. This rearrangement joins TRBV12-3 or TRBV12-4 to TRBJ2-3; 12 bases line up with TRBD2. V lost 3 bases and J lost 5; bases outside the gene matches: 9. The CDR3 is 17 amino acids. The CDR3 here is CASSLLLAGGPGDTQYF. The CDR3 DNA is TGTGCCAGCAGTTTGTTGCTAGCGGGAGGGCCGGGAGATACGCAGTATTTT.

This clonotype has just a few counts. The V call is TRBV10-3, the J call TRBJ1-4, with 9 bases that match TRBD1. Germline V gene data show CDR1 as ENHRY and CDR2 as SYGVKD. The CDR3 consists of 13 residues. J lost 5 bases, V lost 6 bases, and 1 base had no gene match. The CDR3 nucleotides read TGTGCCATCAGAGACAGGGGGAATGAAAAACTGTTTTTT. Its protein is CAIRDRGNEKLFF.

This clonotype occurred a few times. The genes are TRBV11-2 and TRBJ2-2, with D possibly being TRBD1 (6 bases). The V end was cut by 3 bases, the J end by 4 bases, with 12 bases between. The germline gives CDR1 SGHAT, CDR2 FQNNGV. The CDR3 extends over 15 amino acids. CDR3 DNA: TGTGCCAGCAGCTTTGGCAGGGGATCCACCGGGGAGCTGTTTTTT. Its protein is CASSFGRGSTGELFF.

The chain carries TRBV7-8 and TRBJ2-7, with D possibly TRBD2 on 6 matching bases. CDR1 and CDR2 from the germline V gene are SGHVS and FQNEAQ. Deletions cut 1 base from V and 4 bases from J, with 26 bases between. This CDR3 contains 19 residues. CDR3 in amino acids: CASSLVEVGASQRVYEQYV. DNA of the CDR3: TGTGCCAGCAGCTTAGTGGAGGTGGGCGCATCCCAGCGGGTATACGAGCAGTACGTC.

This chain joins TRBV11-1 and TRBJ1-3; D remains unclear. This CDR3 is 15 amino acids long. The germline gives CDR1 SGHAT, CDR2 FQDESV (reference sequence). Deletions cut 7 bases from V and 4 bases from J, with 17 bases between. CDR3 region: CASTPVRGAGNTIYF. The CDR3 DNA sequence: TGTGCCAGCACCCCGGTCCGGGGAGCCGGAAACACCATATATTTT.

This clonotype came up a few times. The chain's CDR3 is CSARAQGGTQYF. The CDR3 region has the DNA TGCAGTGCTAGAGCCCAGGGAGGTACGCAGTATTTT. V is TRBV20-1 and J is TRBJ2-3, with D tentatively TRBD2 (6 bases). Trimming took off 1 base at V and 8 bases at J, with 10 bases between the two ends. Germline V gene data show CDR1 as DFQATT and CDR2 as SNEGSKA (reference sequence). CDR3 length: 12 residues.

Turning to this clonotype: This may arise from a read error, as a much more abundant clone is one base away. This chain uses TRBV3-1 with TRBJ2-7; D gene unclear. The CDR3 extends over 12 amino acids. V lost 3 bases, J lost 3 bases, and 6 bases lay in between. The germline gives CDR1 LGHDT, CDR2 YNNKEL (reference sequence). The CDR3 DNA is TGTGCCAGCAGCCAGGGCCACTACGAGCAGTACTTC. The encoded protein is CASSQGHYEQYF.